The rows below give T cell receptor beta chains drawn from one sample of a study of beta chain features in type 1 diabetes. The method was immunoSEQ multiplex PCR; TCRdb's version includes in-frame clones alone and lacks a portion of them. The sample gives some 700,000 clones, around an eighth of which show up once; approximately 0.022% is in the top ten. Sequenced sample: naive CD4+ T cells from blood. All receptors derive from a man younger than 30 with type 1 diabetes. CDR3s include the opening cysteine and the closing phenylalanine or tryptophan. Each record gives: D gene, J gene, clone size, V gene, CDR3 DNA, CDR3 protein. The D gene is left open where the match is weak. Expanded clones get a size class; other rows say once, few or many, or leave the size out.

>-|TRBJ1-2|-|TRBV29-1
TGCAGCGTTGAGAACAGGTTCTATGGCTACACCTTC
CSVENRFYGYTF
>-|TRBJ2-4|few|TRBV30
TGTGCCTGGAGTGCGACGGTAGCCAAAAACATTCAGTACTTC
CAWSATVAKNIQYF
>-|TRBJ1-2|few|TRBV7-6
TGTGCCAGCAGCTCCCGGACGGGGGAGGGCTACACCTTC
CASSSRTGEGYTF
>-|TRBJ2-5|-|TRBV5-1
TGCGCCAGCAGCTTGGCCGGCCGAGGGGAGACCCAGTACTTC
CASSLAGRGETQYF
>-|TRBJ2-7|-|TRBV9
TGTGCCAGCAGCGTGCTGGACAGCGCCGAGCAGTACTTC
CASSVLDSAEQYF
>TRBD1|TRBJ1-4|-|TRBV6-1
TGTGCCATCAGTGACGACGGACAGGGAAATGAAAAACTGTTTTTT
CAISDDGQGNEKLFF
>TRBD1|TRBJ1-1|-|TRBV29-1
TGCAGCGTTCGACAGGGGCCAGACACTGAAGCTTTCTTT
CSVRQGPDTEAFF
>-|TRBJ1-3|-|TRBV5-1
TGCGCCAGCAGCTTGGTCCCAGGGGCCTCTGGAAACACCATATATTTT
CASSLVPGASGNTIYF
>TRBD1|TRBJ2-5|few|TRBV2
TGTGCCAGCAGGGCCGGGACAGTCCAAGAGACCCAGTACTTC
CASRAGTVQETQYF
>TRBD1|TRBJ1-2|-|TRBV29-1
TGCAGCTTGACAACAGGGGGCGGGAATGGCTACACCTTC
CSLTTGGGNGYTF
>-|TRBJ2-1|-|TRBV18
TGTGCCAGCTCACCACTAGCTAATAACAATGAGCAGTTCTTC
CASSPLANNNEQFF
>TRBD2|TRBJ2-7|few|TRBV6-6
TGTGCCAGCAGTCCCCGGGGGGGCCGGAACGAGCAGTACTTC
CASSPRGGRNEQYF
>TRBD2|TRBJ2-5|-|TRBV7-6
TGTGCCAGCAGCTCGGGGGGGCCAGAGACCCAGTACTTC
CASSSGGPETQYF
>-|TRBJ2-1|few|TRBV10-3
TGTGCCATCGGGAGAAGCGGCAGCTCCTACAATGAGCAGTTCTTC
CAIGRSGSSYNEQFF
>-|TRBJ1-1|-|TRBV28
TGTGCCAGCAGTTTGGAGGGGCCGACAGCTTTCTTT
CASSLEGPTAFF